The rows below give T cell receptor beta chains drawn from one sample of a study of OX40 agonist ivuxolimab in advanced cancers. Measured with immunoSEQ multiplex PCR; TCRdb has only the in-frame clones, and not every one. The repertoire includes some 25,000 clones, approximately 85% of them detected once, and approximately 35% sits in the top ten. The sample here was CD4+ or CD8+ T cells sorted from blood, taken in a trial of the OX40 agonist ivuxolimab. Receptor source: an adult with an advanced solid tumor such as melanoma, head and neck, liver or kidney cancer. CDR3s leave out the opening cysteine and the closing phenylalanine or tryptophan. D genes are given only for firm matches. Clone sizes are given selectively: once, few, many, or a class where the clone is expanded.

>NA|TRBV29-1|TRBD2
SVEGGGGSKEQY
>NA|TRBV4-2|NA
ASSQEGTSNQPQH
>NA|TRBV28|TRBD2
ASSPGVAGSREQY
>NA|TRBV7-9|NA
ASTWVSTEAF
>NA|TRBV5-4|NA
ASSLGGLANEKLF
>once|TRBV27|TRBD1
ASSPRDRGFTEAF
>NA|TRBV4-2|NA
ASSQGNTEAF
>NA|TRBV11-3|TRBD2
ASSRTSGSPEDEQY
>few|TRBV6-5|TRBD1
ASSPGTGFEQY
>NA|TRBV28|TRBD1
ASRTGVKVHEQY
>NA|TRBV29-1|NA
SVGGTLNYGYT
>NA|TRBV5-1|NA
ASSHLQGPNTEAF
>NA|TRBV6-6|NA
ASSYTGTSTDTQY
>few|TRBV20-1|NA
SVGVNTEAF
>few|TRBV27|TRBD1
ASSSGTGGSNIQY
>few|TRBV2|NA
ASSEWGWENIQY
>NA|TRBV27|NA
ASWGAVSYEQY
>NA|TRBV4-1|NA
ASSPPARNEQY
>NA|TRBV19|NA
ASSITDRSTEAF
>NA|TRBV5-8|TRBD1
ASSSGQGFETQY
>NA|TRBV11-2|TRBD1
ASSFGTGSYEQY
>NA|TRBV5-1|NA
ASSLWGPSTGELF
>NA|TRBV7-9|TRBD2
ASSPLRGVEFNEQF
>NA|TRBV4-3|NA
ASSQGIGQSYEQY
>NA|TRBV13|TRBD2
ASRREGGADTQY
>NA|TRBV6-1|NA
ASSRGYQPQH
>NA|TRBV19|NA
ASGQGYEQY
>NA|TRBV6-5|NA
ASSNAPAGFSPLH
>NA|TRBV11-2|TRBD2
ASSSTSGGLVTDTQY
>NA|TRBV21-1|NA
ASRTGREFEQY
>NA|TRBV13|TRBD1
ASSRRGQFPYEQY
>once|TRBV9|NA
ASSPRDGGNEQF
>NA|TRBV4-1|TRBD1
ASSRSGTGWETQY
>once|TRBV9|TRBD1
ASSGTGGGDEQY
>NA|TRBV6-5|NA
ASSIEGYEQY